This TCR beta chain emerged from a study of blood T cell repertoires in COVID-19. Study overall: Sites across the United States, Italy and Spain contributed samples from acute and convalescent COVID-19. In each case, the material was cDNA or gDNA derived from T cells, B-cell-depleted T cells, or PBMCs.

The table came from immunoSEQ multiplex PCR; TCRdb's copy has only in-frame clones and leaves some out. This sample carries over 200,000 clones, approximately 89% of them seen once, and the ten largest clones take about 9.2%. V gave up 4 bases and J gave up 8 bases; unmatched junction bases: 15. CDR3 size: 16 residues. CDR1 is SGHDT and CDR2 is YYEEEE in the germline V gene. This TCR derives from a man aged 35-49 years who had recovered from COVID-19. The specimen sequenced was peripheral blood. This chain joins TRBV5-6 and TRBJ1-2, with 9 bases identical to TRBD1. CDR3 protein: CASSHPAGQGPGGYTF. For the CDR3, the DNA is TGTGCCAGCAGCCACCCCGCGGGACAGGGCCCCGGGGGCTACACCTTC. The variable domain in full, with the rest retrieved from reference TRBV5-6 and TRBJ1-2, is DAGVTQSPTHLIKTRGQQVTLRCSPKSGHDTVSWYQQALGQGPQFIFQYYEEEERQRGNFPDRFSGHQFPNYSSELNVNALLLGDSALYLCASSHPAGQGPGGYTFGSGTRLTVV.